This paragraph reports one T cell receptor beta chain. The repertoire was sequenced with immunoSEQ multiplex PCR; TCRdb's copy has only in-frame clones and lacks some. The sample consists of around 94,000 clones, approximately 90% of them appearing once. The V end was cut by 8 bases, the J end by 0 bases, with 5 bases between. The length of the CDR3 is 11 residues. In germline, CDR1 is MNHEY, CDR2 SVGAGI. The sample belongs to a study of control samples from healthy donors and cancer patients. The sequenced sample was blood. The rearrangement links TRBV6-5 to TRBJ2-7; D ambiguous. The TCR originated in a woman aged 18-30 years in good health. Written as DNA, the CDR3 is TGTGCCAGCGGACCCTCCTACGAGCAGTACTTC. Protein sequence: CASGPSYEQYF.